What follows is one T cell receptor (beta chain) and its context. Here immunoSEQ multiplex PCR was the method, and the copy in TCRdb shows in-frame clones only, minus some. The table lists approximately 70,000 clones, just under 95% of them singletons, with 4% to 5% in the top ten. J gave up 4 bases and V 2 bases, and 3 bases lay outside the gene matches. This CDR3 spans 15 amino acids. CDR1 and CDR2 from the germline V gene are SGHDT and YYEEEE. This sequence was found in a man aged 35 to 55 with rheumatoid arthritis. V usage is TRBV5-6 and J usage is TRBJ2-5; 12 bases are shared with TRBD2. Sample: PBMCs. Here the CDR3 DNA reads TGTGCCAGCAGCTTCCTAGCGGGAGGGCGAGAGACCCAGTACTTC. It yields the protein CASSFLAGGRETQYF.